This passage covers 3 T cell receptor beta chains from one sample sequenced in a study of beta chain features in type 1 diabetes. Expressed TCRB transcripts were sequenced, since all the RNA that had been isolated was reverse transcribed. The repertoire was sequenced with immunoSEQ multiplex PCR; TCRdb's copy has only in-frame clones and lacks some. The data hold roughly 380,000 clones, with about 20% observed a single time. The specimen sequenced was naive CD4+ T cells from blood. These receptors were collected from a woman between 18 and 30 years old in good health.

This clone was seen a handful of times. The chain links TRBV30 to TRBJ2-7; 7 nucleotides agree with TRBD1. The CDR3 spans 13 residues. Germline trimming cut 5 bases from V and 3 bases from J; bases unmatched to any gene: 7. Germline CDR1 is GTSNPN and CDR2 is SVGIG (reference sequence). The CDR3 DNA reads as TGTGCCTGGGTCGGGGACAGTCTCTACGAGCAGTACTTC. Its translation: CAWVGDSLYEQYF.

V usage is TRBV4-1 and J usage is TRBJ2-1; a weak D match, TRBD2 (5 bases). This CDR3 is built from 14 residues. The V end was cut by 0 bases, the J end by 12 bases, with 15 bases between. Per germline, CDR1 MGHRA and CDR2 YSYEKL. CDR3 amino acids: CASSQDAPRSGQFF. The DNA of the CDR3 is TGCGCCAGCAGCCAAGATGCCCCACGGAGCGGGCAGTTCTTC.

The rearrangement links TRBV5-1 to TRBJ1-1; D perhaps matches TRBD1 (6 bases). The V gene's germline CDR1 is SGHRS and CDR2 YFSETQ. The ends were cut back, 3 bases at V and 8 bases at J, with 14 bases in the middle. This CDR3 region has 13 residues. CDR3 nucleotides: TGCGCCAGCAGCTATAGCGGGGGCCACGAAGCTTTCTTT. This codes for CASSYSGGHEAFF.